Listed below are T cell receptor beta chains from one sample, sequenced in a study of blood T cell repertoires in COVID-19. Data came from immunoSEQ multiplex PCR; TCRdb stores just in-frame clones and leaves some out. The sample carries about 270,000 clones, 89% recorded once. Sequenced input: PBMCs or T cells enriched from blood (not recorded which). The receptors originated from a woman aged 55 to 70 who had recovered from COVID-19. Each CDR3 is given with its conserved first and last residue. D genes are given only for firm matches. Expanded clones are given a class, and other clones once, few, many or no size at all.

clone_size j_call d_call v_call cdr3_nt cdr3_aa
- TRBJ1-1 - TRBV5-1 TGCGCCAGCAGCTTGTTAAGCCGGGACACTGAAGCTTTCTTT CASSLLSRDTEAFF
- TRBJ1-6 TRBD1 TRBV2 TGTGCCAGCAGTTATTTGGACAGGTCTAATTCACCCCTCCACTTT CASSYLDRSNSPLHF
once TRBJ1-6 - TRBV3-1/TRBV3-2 TGTGCCAGCAGCCAAGAGGCAGCGGGGAGCTCCTATAATTCACCCCTCCACTTT CASSQEAAGSSYNSPLHF
- TRBJ2-1 TRBD2 TRBV5-1 TGCGCCAGCAGGATAGCGGGAAGCTCCTACAATGAGCAGTTCTTC CASRIAGSSYNEQFF
- TRBJ1-5 - TRBV5-5 TGTGCCAGCAGCCCTAAGACAGCTAGCAATCAGCCCCAGCATTTT CASSPKTASNQPQHF
- TRBJ1-5 - TRBV4-1 TGCGCCAGCAGCCAAGGTCAGGTGAATCAGCCCCAGCATTTT CASSQGQVNQPQHF
- TRBJ2-7 - TRBV11-2 TGTGCCAGCAGCTTAAGGCGGCAGGGCGCAAGCGAGCAGTACTTC CASSLRRQGASEQYF
- TRBJ1-2 - TRBV11-2 TGTGCCAGCAGCCCCCTCCGGGGGGCCGGCCGGGTCGGTGGCTACACCTTC CASSPLRGAGRVGGYTF
- TRBJ2-7 - TRBV28 TGTGCAACAGCACCGGGACTCCCCTCCTACGAGCAGTACTTC CATAPGLPSYEQYF
- TRBJ1-6 - TRBV10-2 TGCGCCAGCACCGAGGGGGGGGCGAATTCTTATAATTCACCCCTCCACTTT CASTEGGANSYNSPLHF
- TRBJ1-1 TRBD1 TRBV10-3 TGTGCCATCAGCCCGACAGGGGACGAAGCTTTCTTT CAISPTGDEAFF
- TRBJ1-5 TRBD1 TRBV6-4 TGTGCCAGCAGTGACTTCCGGACAGGGGCGGTAAGCAATCAGCCCCAGCATTTT CASSDFRTGAVSNQPQHF
- TRBJ1-6 TRBD1 TRBV27 TGTGCCAGCAGTTCCGGGACAGGGGGGCATAATTCACCCCTCCACTTT CASSSGTGGHNSPLHF
once TRBJ1-2 - TRBV3-1/TRBV3-2 TGTGCCAGCAGGCAAAGCGGAGAGGGCTACACCTTC CASRQSGEGYTF
- TRBJ2-3 TRBD1 TRBV7-9 TGTGCCAGCAGCTCCCCCGGGACAGCTAGCACAGATACGCAGTATTTT CASSSPGTASTDTQYF
once TRBJ2-7 - TRBV28 TGTGCCAGCAGTCCCAACTCCTACGAGCAGTACTTC CASSPNSYEQYF
- TRBJ2-1 - TRBV27 TGTGCCAGCATCGAGAGTTGGGGCAGCTCCTACAATGAGCAGTTCTTC CASIESWGSSYNEQFF
- TRBJ1-3 - TRBV5-1 TGCGCCAGCAGCAACGGAACAGGGCTTGCTGGAAACACCATATATTTT CASSNGTGLAGNTIYF
once TRBJ2-5 - TRBV18 TGTGCCAGCTCACCACCTTTTTCAGGGATGAGGGAGACCCAGTACTTC CASSPPFSGMRETQYF
- TRBJ1-5 - TRBV11-2 TGTGCCAGCAGCCCATCAAGCAATCAGCCCCAGCATTTT CASSPSSNQPQHF
- TRBJ2-2 TRBD2 TRBV11-3 TGTGCCAGCAGCCCTTCTAGCGGGAGGAACACCGGGGAGCTGTTTTTT CASSPSSGRNTGELFF
- TRBJ2-7 TRBD1 TRBV5-1 TGCGCCAGCAGCGAGGACAGGTTCTACGAGCAGTACTTC CASSEDRFYEQYF
- TRBJ2-1 - TRBV18 TGTGCCAGCTCACCAGAGCAGGGGGGCTACAATGAGCAGTTCTTC CASSPEQGGYNEQFF
- TRBJ1-1 TRBD1 TRBV5-1 TGCGCCAGCAGCTTTGGACAGGACACTGAAGCTTTCTTT CASSFGQDTEAFF
- TRBJ1-4 - TRBV19 TGTGCCAGTAGTATGAACAGAATTTGGGAAAAACTGTTTTTT CASSMNRIWEKLFF
- TRBJ2-7 TRBD1 TRBV7-6 TGTGCCAGCAGCTTGAGTGCAACAGGGGCGCACTCCTACGAGCAGTACTTC CASSLSATGAHSYEQYF
- TRBJ1-2 - TRBV28 TGTGCCAGCAGTGTCGACACCTATGGCTACACCTTC CASSVDTYGYTF
- TRBJ1-4 - TRBV19 TGTGCCAGTAGTATAAGTGCGTCCGTATGGGAAAAACTGTTTTTT CASSISASVWEKLFF
- TRBJ1-2 TRBD1 TRBV5-5 TGTGCCAGCAGCTTGCAGGGGGAGAGCTATGGCTACACCTTC CASSLQGESYGYTF
- TRBJ2-4 - TRBV5-5 TGTGCCAGCAGCTCACAGCCAAGGGGGAAAAACATTCAGTACTTC CASSSQPRGKNIQYF
few TRBJ1-5 - TRBV7-9 TGTGCCAGCAGCTCGCGGGGTCAGCCCCAGCATTTT CASSSRGQPQHF
- TRBJ1-1 - TRBV11-2 TGTGCCAGCAGCTTAACACGGAGAGGGCACACTGAAGCTTTCTTT CASSLTRRGHTEAFF
- TRBJ2-2 TRBD1 TRBV19 TGTGCCAGTAGTATAGTCAGGGCAGGGGGCAACACCGGGGAGCTGTTTTTT CASSIVRAGGNTGELFF
- TRBJ2-3 TRBD2 TRBV5-8 TGTGCCAGCAGCTTGGGGGTGTCTAGCGGGGGGCAAGATACGCAGTATTTT CASSLGVSSGGQDTQYF
- TRBJ2-2 - TRBV28 TGTGCCAGCAGTTTACGGGAAACCGGGGAGCTGTTTTTT CASSLRETGELFF
- TRBJ1-5 - TRBV5-1 TGCGCCAGTTCGGACTCGGGGGGGAATCAGCCCCAGCATTTT CASSDSGGNQPQHF
- TRBJ2-3 TRBD2 TRBV4-1 TGCGCCAGCAGCCAAATAGCGGGAACCACAGATACGCAGTATTTT CASSQIAGTTDTQYF
- TRBJ1-3 - TRBV12-5 TGTGCTAGTGGGAGGGATGGCTCTGGAAACACCATATATTTT CASGRDGSGNTIYF
- TRBJ2-1 TRBD2 TRBV7-7 TGTGCTAGCAGCTTACTCGGGACTAGCGGAATCAATGAGCAGTTCTTC CASSLLGTSGINEQFF
once TRBJ1-2 - TRBV28 TGTGCCAGCAGCCCCACCGCCGGGATAGGTGGCTACACCTTC CASSPTAGIGGYTF
- TRBJ2-7 - TRBV5-1 TGCGCCAGCAGCCCGGAGTCGATTGGTTACGAGCAGTACTTC CASSPESIGYEQYF